Here is one T cell receptor beta chain with its context. The antigen is unknown. Repertoires were generated with immunoSEQ multiplex PCR, while TCRdb's copy carries only in-frame clones and drops some. The sample has 70,000 to 85,000 clones; roughly four fifths are singletons. This record belongs to a study of T cell responses to AZD1222 COVID-19 vaccine. Whole-study results and caveats: Donors were chiefly white British, with a greater number of females, and clonal diversity was perhaps underestimated. Spike-specific TCR depth and breadth grew after two AZD1222 doses.

Per germline, CDR1 SGHTA and CDR2 FQGNSA. V was clipped by 1 base and J by 1 base, with 13 bases between them. CDR3 length: 16 amino acids. This chain links TRBV7-2 with TRBJ1-2; no clear D gene. This specimen consisted of peripheral blood, obtained 28 days after the second AZD1222 dose. This sequence originates from an adult who received the AZD1222 COVID-19 vaccine. The CDR3 nucleotides are TGTGCCAGCAGCTTAGATACGGGCAGATTTAACTATGGCTACACCTTC. This gives the protein CASSLDTGRFNYGYTF. The variable domain in full, completed from reference TRBV7-2 and TRBJ1-2, reads GAGVSQSPSNKVTEKGKDVELRCDPISGHTALYWYRQSLGQGLEFLIYFQGNSAPDKSGLPSDRFSAERTGGSVSTLTIQRTQQEDSAVYLCASSLDTGRFNYGYTFGSGTRLTVV.